This is a list of T cell receptor beta chains from one sample in a study of identical twins. MiXCR was run by TCRdb on the 5' RACE reads, yielding one entry per CDR3 protein. The table has around 690,000 distinct CDR3 sequences, approximately 22% seen once. In addition, the sample was reused for a study of T cells expressing NK-cell markers.

Specimen: PBMCs. These receptors originate from a woman between 18 and 29 years old in good health. CDR3s include the opening cysteine and the closing phenylalanine or tryptophan. A D gene is named only where the DNA matches it firmly. A clone size is listed for some rows: how often the clone was seen (once, few, many), or a class if it is expanded.

>TRBV7-6|TRBD1|TRBJ2-5|few
TGTGCCAGCAGCTGGGACAGGGGGCAAGAGACCCAGTACTTC
CASSWDRGQETQYF
>TRBV9|.|TRBJ1-6|few
TGTGCCAGCAGCGTAGATAGCCTTAATTCACCCCTCCACTTT
CASSVDSLNSPLHF
>TRBV12-3/TRBV12-4|TRBD2|TRBJ2-4|.
TGTGCCAGCAGTTTAGTTCTCTGGGCTAGCGGGGGGGCCCGAAAAAACATTCAGTACTTC
CASSLVLWASGGARKNIQYF
>TRBV20-1|.|TRBJ2-1|few
TGCAGTGCTAGAGAAAGAGGTCGTCTGAATTTGGATGAGCAGTTCTTC
CSARERGRLNLDEQFF
>TRBV5-1|.|TRBJ1-5|few
TGCGCCAGCAGACTCGACAGCAATCAGCCCCAGCATTTT
CASRLDSNQPQHF
>TRBV12-3/TRBV12-4|.|TRBJ2-7|.
TGTGCCAGCAGCTCACAAGGAGGGCCGAGCCGGGGCTACGAGCAGTACTTC
CASSSQGGPSRGYEQYF
>TRBV7-9|TRBD1|TRBJ2-3|few
TGTGCCAGCAGCTATCTACCGGGACAGGGTAGCACAGATACGCAGTATTTT
CASSYLPGQGSTDTQYF
>TRBV20-1|.|TRBJ2-1|many
TGCAGTGCTGAGGGGGGCTTGCAGGGAAACTACAATGAGCAGTTCTTC
CSAEGGLQGNYNEQFF
>TRBV20-1|.|TRBJ2-1|.
TGCAGTGCCCCAAGACCAGGAGGCCATGAGCAGTTCTTC
CSAPRPGGHEQFF
>TRBV7-9|TRBD2|TRBJ2-1|few
TGTGCCAGCAGCCTCGGGACTAGCGGGAAAAATGAGCAGTTCTTC
CASSLGTSGKNEQFF
>TRBV19|.|TRBJ1-3|.
TGTGCCACCCTGACGTTCTCTGGAAACACCATATATTTT
CATLTFSGNTIYF
>TRBV3-1|.|TRBJ2-7|.
TGTGCCAGCAGCCAGCATGTAGGGTACGAGCAGTACTTC
CASSQHVGYEQYF
>TRBV6-1|TRBD1|TRBJ1-1|few
TGTGCCAGCAGGGCCGGGACAGGGAAGGGGAACACTGAAGCTTTCTTT
CASRAGTGKGNTEAFF
>TRBV5-4|.|TRBJ1-1|.
TGTGCCAGCAGCAGGGAGCCCGGGATCAATGTGGGCACTGAAGCTTTCTTT
CASSREPGINVGTEAFF
>TRBV6-5|.|TRBJ2-3|.
TGTGCCAGCAGTTACTCGCGACTACAAAAACCCACAGATACGCAGTATTTT
CASSYSRLQKPTDTQYF
>TRBV7-2|TRBD2|TRBJ2-7|.
TGTGCCAGCAGCTTAAAAGCGGGATCCTACGAGCAGTACTTC
CASSLKAGSYEQYF
>TRBV10-3|TRBD2|TRBJ2-3|.
TGTGCCATCTCAGCGGGGCACACAGATACGCAGTATTTT
CAISAGHTDTQYF
>TRBV20-1|TRBD2|TRBJ2-7|.
TGCAGTGCCTCAATGACTAGCGAAAACGAGCAGTACTTC
CSASMTSENEQYF
>TRBV20-1|.|TRBJ2-7|.
TGCAGTGCCCATAGCGGACAGGTTTGGGGGGTGCAGTACTTC
CSAHSGQVWGVQYF
>TRBV5-1|.|TRBJ2-2|.
TGCGCCAGCAGCTTGGAGCGGCCCCGGGAGCTGTTTTTT
CASSLERPRELFF
>TRBV6-5|.|TRBJ1-2|.
TGTGCCAGCAGTTACCAGGGGGGCTACACCTTC
CASSYQGGYTF
>TRBV10-3|.|TRBJ2-5|.
TGTGCCATCAGTGAGCGTAGGGGATTGGTCGGAGAGACCCAGTACTTC
CAISERRGLVGETQYF